This section outlines one T cell receptor beta chain sequence together with its context. The data derive from a study of blood T cell repertoires in COVID-19. About the study: There were acute and convalescent COVID-19 samples, and they came from the United States, Italy and Spain. The cDNA or gDNA used as material had been derived from T cells, B-cell-depleted T cells, or PBMCs.

Methods used by the authors: Reference gene primer amplification gave nucleated cell count estimates. Some clones are missing from TCRdb's copy, which holds only in-frame ones; the method was immunoSEQ multiplex PCR. V and J calls and clone size come straight from that table; D and trimming were deduced from the DNA. The repertoire consists of 45,000 to 60,000 clones, with roughly 86% occurring once and the leading ten covering 10% to 15%. This CDR3 has 13 residues. Germline CDR1 is MNHEY and CDR2 is SVGAGI. V was shortened by 5 bases and J by 7 bases, with 9 bases between the two germline ends. The sequencing input was peripheral blood. The origin of this receptor is a man aged 70-80 years with active COVID-19. The chain employs TRBV6-5 and TRBJ1-6; tentative D call: TRBD1 (6 bases). CDR3 bases: TGTGCCAGCAGTCGGGACAAGAATTCACCCCTCCACTTT. This codes for CASSRDKNSPLHF.